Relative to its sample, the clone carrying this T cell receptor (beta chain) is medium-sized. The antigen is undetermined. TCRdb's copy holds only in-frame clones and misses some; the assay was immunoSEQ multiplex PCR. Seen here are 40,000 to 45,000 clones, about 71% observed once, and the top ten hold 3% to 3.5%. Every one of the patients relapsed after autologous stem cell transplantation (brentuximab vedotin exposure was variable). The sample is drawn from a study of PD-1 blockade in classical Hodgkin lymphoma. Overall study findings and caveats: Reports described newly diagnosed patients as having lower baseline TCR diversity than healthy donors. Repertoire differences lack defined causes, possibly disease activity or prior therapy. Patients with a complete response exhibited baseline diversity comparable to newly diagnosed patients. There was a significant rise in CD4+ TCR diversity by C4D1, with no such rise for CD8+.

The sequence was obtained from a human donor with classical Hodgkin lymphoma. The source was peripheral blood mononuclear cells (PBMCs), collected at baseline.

The CDR3 nucleotides read TGTGCCAGCAGCTTATACTACGAGCAGTACTTC. This translates into CASSLYYEQYF. The chain has TRBV7-2 and TRBJ2-7; no reliable D call. V dropped 2 bases and J dropped 3 bases, with 2 bases sitting between them. The CDR3 extends over 11 amino acids. CDR1 is SGHTA, CDR2 FQGNSA, per germline.